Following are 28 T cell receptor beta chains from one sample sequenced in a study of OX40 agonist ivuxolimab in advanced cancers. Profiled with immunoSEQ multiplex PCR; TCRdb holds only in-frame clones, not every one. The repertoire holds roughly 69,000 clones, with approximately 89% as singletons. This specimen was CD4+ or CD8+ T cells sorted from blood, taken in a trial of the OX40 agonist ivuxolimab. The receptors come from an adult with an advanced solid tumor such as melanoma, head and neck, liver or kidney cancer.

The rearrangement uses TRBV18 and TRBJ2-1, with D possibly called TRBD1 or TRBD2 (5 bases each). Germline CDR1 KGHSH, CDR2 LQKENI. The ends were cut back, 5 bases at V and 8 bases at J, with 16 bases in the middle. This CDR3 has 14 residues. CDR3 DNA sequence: TGTGCCAGCTCAAGGTTTTCGGGACGAGATGAGCAGTTCTTC. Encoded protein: CASSRFSGRDEQFF.

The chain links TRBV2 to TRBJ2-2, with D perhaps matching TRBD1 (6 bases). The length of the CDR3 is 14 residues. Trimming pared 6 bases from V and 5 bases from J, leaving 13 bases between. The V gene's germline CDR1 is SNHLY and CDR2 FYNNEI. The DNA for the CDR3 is TGTGCCAGCAGACAGGGCGAATTAACCGGGGAGCTGTTTTTT. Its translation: CASRQGELTGELFF. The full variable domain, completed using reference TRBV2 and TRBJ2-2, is EPEVTQTPSHQVTQMGQEVILRCVPISNHLYFYWYRQILGQKVEFLVSFYNNEISEKSEIFDDQFSVERPDGSNFTLKIRSTKLEDSAMYFCASRQGELTGELFFGEGSRLTVL.

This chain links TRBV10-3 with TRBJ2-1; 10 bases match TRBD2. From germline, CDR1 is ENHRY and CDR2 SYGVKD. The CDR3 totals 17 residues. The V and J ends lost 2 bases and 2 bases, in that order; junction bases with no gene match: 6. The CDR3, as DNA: TGTGCCATCAGTGAGGCTAGCGGGAGTGCACCCTACAATGAGCAGTTCTTC. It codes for CAISEASGSAPYNEQFF.

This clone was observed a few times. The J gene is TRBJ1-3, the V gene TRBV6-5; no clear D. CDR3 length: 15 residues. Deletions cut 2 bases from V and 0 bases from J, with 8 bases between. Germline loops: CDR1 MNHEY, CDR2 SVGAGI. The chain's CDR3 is CASSYGVNSGNTIYF. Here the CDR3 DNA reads TGTGCCAGCAGTTACGGGGTGAACTCTGGAAACACCATATATTTT.

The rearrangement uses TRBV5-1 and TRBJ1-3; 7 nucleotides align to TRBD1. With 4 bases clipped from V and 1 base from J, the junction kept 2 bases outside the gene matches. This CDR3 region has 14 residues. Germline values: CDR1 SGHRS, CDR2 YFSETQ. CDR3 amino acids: CASSEGQSGNTIYF. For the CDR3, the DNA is TGCGCCAGCAGCGAGGGACAGTCTGGAAACACCATATATTTT.

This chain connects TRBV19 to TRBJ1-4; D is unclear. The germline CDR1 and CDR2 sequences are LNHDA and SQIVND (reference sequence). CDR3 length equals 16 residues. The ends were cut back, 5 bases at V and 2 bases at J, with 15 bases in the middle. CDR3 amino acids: CASSPLLGTTNEKLFF. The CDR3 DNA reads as TGTGCCAGTAGTCCTCTCCTAGGCACCACTAATGAAAAACTGTTTTTT.

CDR3 DNA sequence: TGTGCCAGCAACCGTCGCACCGGGGAGCTGTTTTTT. Translating gives CASNRRTGELFF. The chain uses TRBV6-1 and TRBJ2-2; D gene ambiguous. Germline loops: CDR1 MNHNS, CDR2 SASEGT. V was clipped by 7 bases and J by 4 bases, with 7 bases between them. This CDR3 comprises 12 residues.

This CDR3 reads CASSIDGAGGNTEAFF. CDR3 in DNA: TGTGCCAGTAGTATAGATGGTGCAGGGGGGAACACTGAAGCTTTCTTT. The chain employs TRBV19 and TRBJ1-1; 7 bases line up with TRBD1. This CDR3 spans 16 amino acids. Per the germline V gene, CDR1 is LNHDA and CDR2 is SQIVND (reference sequence). Trimming at V came to 0 bases and at J to 1 base, leaving 5 bases not matched to a gene.

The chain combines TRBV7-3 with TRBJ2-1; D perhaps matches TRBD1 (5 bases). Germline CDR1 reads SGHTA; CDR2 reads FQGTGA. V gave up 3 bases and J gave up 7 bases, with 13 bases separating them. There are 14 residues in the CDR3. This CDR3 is CASSFGQGSNEQFF. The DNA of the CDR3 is TGTGCCAGCAGCTTTGGGCAGGGCAGTAATGAGCAGTTCTTC. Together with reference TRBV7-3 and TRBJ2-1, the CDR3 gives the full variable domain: GAGVSQTPSNKVTEKGKYVELRCDPISGHTALYWYRQSLGQGPEFLIYFQGTGAADDSGLPNDRFFAVRPEGSVSTLKIQRTERGDSAVYLCASSFGQGSNEQFFGPGTRLTVL.

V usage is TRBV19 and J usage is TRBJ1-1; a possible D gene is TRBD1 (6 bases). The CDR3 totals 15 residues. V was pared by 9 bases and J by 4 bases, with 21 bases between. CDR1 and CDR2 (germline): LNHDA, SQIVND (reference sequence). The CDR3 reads CASRHQKGGGTEAFF. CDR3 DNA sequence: TGTGCCAGCCGGCACCAGAAGGGGGGAGGCACTGAAGCTTTCTTT.

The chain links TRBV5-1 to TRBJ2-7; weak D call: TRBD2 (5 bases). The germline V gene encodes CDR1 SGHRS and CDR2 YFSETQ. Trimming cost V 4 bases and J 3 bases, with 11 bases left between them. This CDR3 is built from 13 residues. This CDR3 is CASSIREGYEQYF. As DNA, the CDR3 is TGCGCCAGCAGCATTCGGGAAGGCTACGAGCAGTACTTC.

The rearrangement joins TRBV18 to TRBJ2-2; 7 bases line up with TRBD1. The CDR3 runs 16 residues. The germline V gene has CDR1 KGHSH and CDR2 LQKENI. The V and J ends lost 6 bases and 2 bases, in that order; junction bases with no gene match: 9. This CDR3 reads CASSGAGTANTGELFF. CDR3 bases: TGTGCCAGCTCTGGAGCCGGGACAGCTAACACCGGGGAGCTGTTTTTT. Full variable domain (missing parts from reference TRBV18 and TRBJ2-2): NAGVMQNPRHLVRRRGQEARLRCSPMKGHSHVYWYRQLPEEGLKFMVYLQKENIIDESGMPKERFSAEFPKEGPSILRIQQVVRGDSAAYFCASSGAGTANTGELFFGEGSRLTVL.

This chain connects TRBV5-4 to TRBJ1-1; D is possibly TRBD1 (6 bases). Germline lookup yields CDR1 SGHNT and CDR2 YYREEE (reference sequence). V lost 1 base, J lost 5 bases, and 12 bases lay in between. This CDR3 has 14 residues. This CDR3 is CASSLQGMGTEAFF. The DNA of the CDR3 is TGTGCCAGCAGCTTGCAGGGGATGGGGACTGAAGCTTTCTTT.

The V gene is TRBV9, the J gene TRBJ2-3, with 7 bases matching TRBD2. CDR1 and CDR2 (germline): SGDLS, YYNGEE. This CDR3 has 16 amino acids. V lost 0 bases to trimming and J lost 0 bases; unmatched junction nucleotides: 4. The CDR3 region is CASSVVGSGSTDTQYF. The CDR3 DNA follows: TGTGCCAGCAGCGTAGTAGGTAGCGGGAGCACAGATACGCAGTATTTT.

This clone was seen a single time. This CDR3 is CASRENQGGSRAEAFF. The CDR3 coding sequence is TGTGCCAGCAGGGAAAACCAGGGGGGTAGTCGGGCTGAAGCTTTCTTT. V and J are TRBV6-1 and TRBJ1-1, with 7 bases identical to TRBD1. V lost 6 bases to trimming and J lost 6 bases; unmatched junction nucleotides: 16. The CDR3 is 16 amino acids. Per the germline V gene, CDR1 is MNHNS and CDR2 is SASEGT.

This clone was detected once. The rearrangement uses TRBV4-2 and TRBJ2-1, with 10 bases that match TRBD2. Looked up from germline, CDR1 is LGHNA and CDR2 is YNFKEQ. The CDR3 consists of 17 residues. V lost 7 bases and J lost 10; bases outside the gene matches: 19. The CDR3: CASTTGGLAEGGREQFF. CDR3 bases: TGTGCCAGCACCACAGGAGGACTAGCGGAAGGGGGTAGGGAGCAGTTCTTC.

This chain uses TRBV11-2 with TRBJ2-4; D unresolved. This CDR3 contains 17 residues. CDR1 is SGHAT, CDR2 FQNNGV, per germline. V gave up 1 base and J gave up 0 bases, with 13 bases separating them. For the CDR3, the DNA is TGTGCCAGCAGCTTAGTTTTAGGTCACCTAGCCAAAAACATTCAGTACTTC. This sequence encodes CASSLVLGHLAKNIQYF.

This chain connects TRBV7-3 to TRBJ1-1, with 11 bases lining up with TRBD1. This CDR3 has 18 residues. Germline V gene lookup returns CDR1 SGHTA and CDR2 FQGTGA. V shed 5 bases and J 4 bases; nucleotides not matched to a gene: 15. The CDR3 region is CASSPPHRRDRGCTEAFF. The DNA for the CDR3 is TGTGCCAGCAGCCCCCCCCACCGCCGGGACAGGGGGTGCACTGAAGCTTTCTTT.

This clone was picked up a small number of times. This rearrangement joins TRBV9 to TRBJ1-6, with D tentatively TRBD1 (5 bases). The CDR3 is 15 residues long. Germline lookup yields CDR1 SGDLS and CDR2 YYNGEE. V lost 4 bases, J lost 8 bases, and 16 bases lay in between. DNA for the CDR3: TGTGCCAGCAGCCCGGGGTCAGGGAAGGATTCACCCCTCCACTTT. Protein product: CASSPGSGKDSPLHF. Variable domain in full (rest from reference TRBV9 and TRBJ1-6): DSGVTQTPKHLITATGQRVTLRCSPRSGDLSVYWYQQSLDQGLQFLIQYYNGEERAKGNILERFSAQQFPDLHSELNLSSLELGDSALYFCASSPGSGKDSPLHFGNGTRLTVT.

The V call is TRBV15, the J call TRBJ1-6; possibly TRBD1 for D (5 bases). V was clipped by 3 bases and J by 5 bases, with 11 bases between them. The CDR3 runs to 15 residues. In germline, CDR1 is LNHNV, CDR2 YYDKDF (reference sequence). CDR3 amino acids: CATSSRDVHNSPLHF. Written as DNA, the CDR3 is TGTGCCACCAGCAGCCGGGACGTCCATAATTCACCCCTCCACTTT.

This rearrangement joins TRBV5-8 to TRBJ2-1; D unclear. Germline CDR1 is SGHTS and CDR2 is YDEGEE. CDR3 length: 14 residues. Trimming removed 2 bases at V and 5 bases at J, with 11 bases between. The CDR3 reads CASSFGESHNEQFF. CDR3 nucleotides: TGTGCCAGCAGCTTCGGCGAGAGCCACAATGAGCAGTTCTTC.

The CDR3 DNA is TGCAGCGTTCTGGTTTCGGTGGGGAACACTGAAGCTTTCTTT. Residues: CSVLVSVGNTEAFF. This chain uses TRBV29-1 with TRBJ1-1, with D uncertain. The CDR3 covers 14 residues. Germline V lookup: CDR1 SQVTM, CDR2 ANQGSEA. Trimming stripped 5 bases from V and 1 base from J, with 14 bases between.

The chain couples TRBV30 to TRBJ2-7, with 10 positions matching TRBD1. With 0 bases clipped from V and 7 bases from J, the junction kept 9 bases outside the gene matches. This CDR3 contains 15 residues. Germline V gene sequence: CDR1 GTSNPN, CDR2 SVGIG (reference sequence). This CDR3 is CAWSVFGTGVGEQYF. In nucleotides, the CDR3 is TGTGCCTGGAGTGTATTCGGGACAGGGGTTGGAGAGCAGTACTTC.

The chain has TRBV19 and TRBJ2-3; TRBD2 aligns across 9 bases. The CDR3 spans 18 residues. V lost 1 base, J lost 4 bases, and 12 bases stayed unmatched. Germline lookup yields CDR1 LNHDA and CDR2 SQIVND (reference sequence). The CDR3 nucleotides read TGTGCCAGTAGTATAGGAGCGGGGGGCGGGAGAAGTGCAGATACGCAGTATTTT. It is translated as CASSIGAGGGRSADTQYF.

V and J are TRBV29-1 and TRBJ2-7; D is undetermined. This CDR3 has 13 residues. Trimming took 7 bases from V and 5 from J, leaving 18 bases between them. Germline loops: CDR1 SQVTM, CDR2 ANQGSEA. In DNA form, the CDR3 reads TGCAGCGCCGTGGACGGCCCTAGAGACGAGCAGTACTTC. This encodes CSAVDGPRDEQYF.

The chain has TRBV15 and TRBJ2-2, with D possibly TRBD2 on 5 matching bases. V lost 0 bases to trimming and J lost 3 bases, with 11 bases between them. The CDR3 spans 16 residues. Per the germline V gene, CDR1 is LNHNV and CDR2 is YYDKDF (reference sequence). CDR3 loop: CATSRDPGLDTGELFF. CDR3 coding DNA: TGTGCCACCAGCAGAGATCCGGGATTGGACACCGGGGAGCTGTTTTTT.

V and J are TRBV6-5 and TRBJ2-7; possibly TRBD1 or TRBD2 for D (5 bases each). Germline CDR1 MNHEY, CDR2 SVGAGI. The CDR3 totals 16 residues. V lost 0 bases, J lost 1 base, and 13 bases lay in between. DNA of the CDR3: TGTGCCAGCAGTTACTCGAGGGGCAGGGAGTCCTACGAGCAGTACTTC. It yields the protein CASSYSRGRESYEQYF.

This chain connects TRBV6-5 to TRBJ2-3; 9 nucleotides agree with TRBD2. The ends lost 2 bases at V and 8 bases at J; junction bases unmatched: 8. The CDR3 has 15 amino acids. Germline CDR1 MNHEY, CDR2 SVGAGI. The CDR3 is CASSYTAGGQGTQYF. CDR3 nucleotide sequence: TGTGCCAGCAGTTACACGGCGGGGGGGCAGGGTACGCAGTATTTT.